This T cell receptor (beta chain) was recorded in a study of CD8 T cells in ankylosing spondylitis. General study results and limits: Roughly 8 highly homologous variants made up a TCR beta motif that seemed to typify ankylosing spondylitis blood.

Details on this clonotype: What it binds is not known.

V lost 4 bases to trimming and J lost 3 bases; unmatched junction nucleotides: 7. CDR3 length: 16 residues. Germline-derived CDR1 and CDR2 are MDHEN and SYDVKM. Each CDR3 protein is one row after TCRdb ran MiXCR on the 5' RACE reads. This repertoire shows 150,000 to 200,000 distinct CDR3 sequences, roughly a third found once; its top ten account for 4.5% to 6%. The V and J genes are TRBV28 and TRBJ2-7; 12 nucleotides align to TRBD2. The source of this sequence is a male donor with ankylosing spondylitis. Sequencing used synovial fluid, either unsorted or a sorted T cell fraction (not recorded which). In DNA, the CDR3 is TGTGCCAGCAGTTCCCCGACTAGCGGGAGTTACTACGAGCAGTACTTC. This translates into CASSSPTSGSYYEQYF.